What follows are 5 T cell receptor beta chains derived from one specimen sequenced in a study of cytomegalovirus exposure and HLA in healthy donors. Use of 60 Vbeta and 13 Jbeta primers characterized the PCR. The method was immunoSEQ multiplex PCR; TCRdb's version includes in-frame clones alone and lacks a portion of them. The sample holds around 180,000 clones, more than 85% seen once. Sequenced input: PBMCs. The receptors were gathered from a woman younger than 30 in good health and CMV-seronegative.

The CDR3 bases are TGTGCCAGCAGCTGGACAGGCAACCAAGAGACCCAGTACTTC. Translated, it gives CASSWTGNQETQYF. The chain is built from TRBV27 and TRBJ2-5; 7 nucleotides line up with TRBD1. The germline gives CDR1 MNHEY, CDR2 SMNVEV (reference sequence). The CDR3 has 14 residues. The ends lost 6 bases at V and 0 bases at J; junction bases unmatched: 4.

The chain uses TRBV15 and TRBJ1-5; the match to TRBD1 covers 7 bases. This CDR3 has 14 residues. Trimming cost V 4 bases and J 5 bases; bases outside gene matches: 5. Per germline, CDR1 LNHNV and CDR2 YYDKDF (reference sequence). This CDR3 is CATSNRGGHQPQHF. In DNA, the CDR3 is TGTGCCACCAGCAACAGGGGCGGTCATCAGCCCCAGCATTTT.

The CDR3 region is CASSFSPRSSGNTIYF. In DNA, the CDR3 is TGTGCCAGCAGCTTCAGTCCACGCTCTTCTGGAAACACCATATATTTT. J is TRBJ1-3 and V is TRBV11-2, with D hard to call. Germline V lookup: CDR1 SGHAT, CDR2 FQNNGV. The V gene lost 3 bases and the J gene lost 1 base, with 13 bases spanning the gap. The CDR3 extends over 16 amino acids.

The J gene is TRBJ2-1, the V gene TRBV7-8; perhaps TRBD2 as D (5 bases). The CDR3 contains 15 residues. With 1 base removed from V and 6 bases from J, the gap between germline ends came to 13 bases. Germline assignment: CDR1 SGHVS and CDR2 FQNEAQ. The DNA for the CDR3 is TGTGCCAGCAGCTTAGTAGCTAGCACTTTCAATGAGCAGTTCTTC. Translated, it gives CASSLVASTFNEQFF.

This clone has a single count. The V call is TRBV5-4, the J call TRBJ1-4; D is unresolved. Germline-derived CDR1 and CDR2 are SGHNT and YYREEE (reference sequence). There are 14 residues in the CDR3. Trimming pared 1 base from V and 8 bases from J, leaving 12 bases between. For the CDR3, the DNA is TGTGCCAGCAGCTTGAAGGCCACGGGGGAAAAACTGTTTTTT. Translated: CASSLKATGEKLFF. Full variable domain (rest looked up from reference TRBV5-4 and TRBJ1-4): ETGVTQSPTHLIKTRGQQVTLRCSSQSGHNTVSWYQQALGQGPQFIFQYYREEENGRGNFPPRFSGLQFPNYSSELNVNALELDDSALYLCASSLKATGEKLFFGSGTQLSVL.